Shown below are 29 T cell receptor beta chains from a single sample sequenced in a study of cytomegalovirus exposure and HLA in healthy donors (dated by TCRdb to 2016 to 2017). The library came from the immunoSEQ multiplex PCR assay. A mixture of 60 forward primers for TCR Vbeta segments and 13 reverse primers for TCR Jbeta segments was used in the multiplex PCR. TCRdb stores this immuneACCESS table with in-frame sequences only. Part of the clones is absent; in the studies checked, under half of the shortfall reflects unresolved V genes, and no reason is known for the rest. The sample has 130,000 or so clones on record, over 70% of them singletons. The ten largest account for roughly 3% of the sample. Sequencing was done on a sample of PBMCs. These receptors originate from a man aged 30-40 years in good health and CMV-seronegative.

The chain is built from TRBV18 and TRBJ2-3; 10 bases map to TRBD2. Per the germline V gene, CDR1 is KGHSH and CDR2 is LQKENI. The trim removed 2 bases at V and 5 bases at J, leaving 13 bases unmatched. The CDR3 is made up of 18 amino acids. This CDR3 is CASSPRWTSGSLGDTQYF. The CDR3, as DNA: TGTGCCAGCTCACCAAGGTGGACTAGCGGATCTCTGGGAGATACGCAGTATTTT.

CDR3 in amino acids: CASSLGGTGGPSYGYTF. The DNA of the CDR3 is TGTGCCAGCAGCTTAGGTGGGACAGGGGGCCCCTCGTATGGCTACACCTTC. The rearrangement links TRBV7-9 to TRBJ1-2; 12 bases fit TRBD1. V gave up 1 base and J gave up 5 bases; unmatched junction bases: 8. CDR1 SEHNR and CDR2 FQNEAQ come from the germline V gene (reference sequence). CDR3 length: 17 amino acids.

J is TRBJ1-1 and V is TRBV18; 9 nucleotides agree with TRBD1. Looked up from germline, CDR1 is KGHSH and CDR2 is LQKENI. The CDR3 spans 15 residues. Trimming at V came to 4 bases and at J to 4 bases, leaving 7 bases not matched to a gene. This CDR3 reads CASSLGTGRFTEAFF. In nucleotides, the CDR3 is TGTGCCAGCTCACTAGGGACAGGGAGATTCACTGAAGCTTTCTTT.

This CDR3 is CASSQGRHMNTEAFF. DNA for the CDR3: TGCGCCAGCAGCCAAGGTAGACACATGAACACTGAAGCTTTCTTT. The rearrangement uses TRBV4-3 and TRBJ1-1; D unclear. The CDR3 extends over 15 amino acids. V was cut by 1 base and J by 0 bases, with 9 bases left in between. Germline V gene lookup returns CDR1 LGHNA and CDR2 YSLEER.

This clone was seen only a few times. The V call is TRBV5-1, the J call TRBJ2-2; 8 nucleotides align to TRBD1. The junction had 3 bases not matched to a gene; V was cut back by 0 bases and J by 2 bases. The CDR3 extends over 16 amino acids. Per the germline V gene, CDR1 is SGHRS and CDR2 is YFSETQ. CDR3 nucleotides: TGCGCCAGCAGCTTGGCCGGACAGGGTAACACCGGGGAGCTGTTTTTT. It yields the protein CASSLAGQGNTGELFF.

The CDR3 DNA follows: TGTGCCAGCAGCCTCGACAGGGGGGAGACCCAGTACTTC. This translates into CASSLDRGETQYF. The chain combines TRBV7-8 with TRBJ2-5; 9 positions agree with TRBD1. The germline gives CDR1 SGHVS, CDR2 FQNEAQ. The CDR3 spans 13 residues. V gave up 5 bases and J gave up 5 bases; unmatched junction bases: 3.

This clone is a singleton in its sample. The chain uses TRBV30 and TRBJ1-6, with TRBD1 identical over 7 bases. Unmatched junction bases numbered 7, after V lost 4 bases and J lost 10 bases. Per the germline V gene, CDR1 is GTSNPN and CDR2 is SVGIG (reference sequence). The CDR3 is 13 residues long. The CDR3 coding sequence is TGTGCCTGGACGGGACAGCCTAACTCACCCCTCCACTTT. It is translated as CAWTGQPNSPLHF.

Here the CDR3 DNA reads TGTGCCAGCAGTAGAGAGACTAGTAGCCACGAGCAGTACTTC. Translation: CASSRETSSHEQYF. The chain joins TRBV25-1 to TRBJ2-7; tentatively, D is TRBD2 (6 bases). Germline V gene data show CDR1 as MGHDK and CDR2 as SYGVNS. The germline V and J ends were trimmed by 5 bases and 5 bases, with 16 bases remaining between them. The CDR3 runs 14 residues.

The V gene is TRBV7-2, the J gene TRBJ2-7, with D possibly TRBD2 on 5 matching bases. This CDR3 spans 14 amino acids. Looked up from germline, CDR1 is SGHTA and CDR2 is FQGNSA. V lost 5 bases, J lost 6 bases, and 17 bases lay in between. The CDR3 DNA reads TGTGCCAGCAGCCATCCCCACACTAGTTCCGAGCAGTACTTC. Its protein is CASSHPHTSSEQYF.

The chain uses TRBV5-1 and TRBJ2-7, with 7 nucleotides matching TRBD2. The CDR3 covers 16 residues. V was clipped by 1 base and J by 4 bases; unmatched bases: 11. The V gene's germline CDR1 is SGHRS and CDR2 YFSETQ. The CDR3 loop is CASSLLAAGNNYEQYF. Written as DNA, the CDR3 is TGCGCCAGCAGCTTGTTGGCAGCGGGGAACAATTACGAGCAGTACTTC.

The genes are TRBV5-4 and TRBJ1-1, with D perhaps matching TRBD1 (6 bases). The CDR3 contains 12 residues. CDR1 is SGHNT, CDR2 YYREEE, per germline (reference sequence). V was clipped by 3 bases and J by 8 bases, with 11 bases between them. The CDR3 DNA reads TGTGCCAGCAGCTCAGACACAGGGGAAGCTTTCTTT. It is translated as CASSSDTGEAFF.

The gene calls are TRBV28 and TRBJ2-1; 7 nucleotides agree with TRBD2. The CDR3 runs to 15 residues. Germline CDR1 reads MDHEN; CDR2 reads SYDVKM. V shed 5 bases, J shed 7 bases, and the junction held 11 bases outside the gene matches. The CDR3 DNA sequence: TGTGCCAGCAGTCTAGGCGGGAGTGGAGAAAATGAGCAGTTCTTC. Protein sequence: CASSLGGSGENEQFF.

This clone was counted a few times. The chain carries TRBV13 and TRBJ1-2; D not certain. V was trimmed by 4 bases and J by 1 base, leaving 13 bases between them. Germline lookup yields CDR1 PRHDT and CDR2 FYEKMQ (reference sequence). The CDR3 has 15 amino acids. In nucleotides, the CDR3 is TGTGCCAGCAGCTCGGGGAAGTCCTTTAACTATGGCTACACCTTC. Translating gives CASSSGKSFNYGYTF.

The chain joins TRBV30 to TRBJ2-5; TRBD1 matches at 8 bases. CDR1 is GTSNPN and CDR2 is SVGIG in the germline V gene (reference sequence). CDR3 size: 13 residues. V shed 4 bases and J 7 bases; nucleotides not matched to a gene: 8. The DNA of the CDR3 is TGTGCCTGGAATCGACAGGGGTTTGGGACCCAGTACTTC. Protein sequence: CAWNRQGFGTQYF.

The rearrangement links TRBV4-2 to TRBJ2-1; TRBD1 matches 9 bases. This CDR3 is built from 16 residues. Germline lookup yields CDR1 LGHNA and CDR2 YNFKEQ. With 4 bases clipped from V and 7 bases from J, the junction kept 11 bases outside the gene matches. The CDR3 bases are TGTGCCAGCAGCCCAGAGGACAGGGGATACAGGAATGAGCAGTTCTTC. The encoded protein is CASSPEDRGYRNEQFF.

The V call is TRBV7-9, the J call TRBJ2-3, with TRBD2 matching over 10 bases. V shed 5 bases and J 4 bases; nucleotides not matched to a gene: 3. There are 14 residues in the CDR3. The germline gives CDR1 SEHNR, CDR2 FQNEAQ (reference sequence). CDR3 in DNA: TGTGCCAGCAGCCCAAGCGGGGGGGCAGATACGCAGTATTTT. Translating gives CASSPSGGADTQYF.

For the CDR3, the DNA is TGTGCCAGCAGCTTGGGGCGGAATGAGCAGTTCTTC. This codes for CASSLGRNEQFF. The rearrangement links TRBV5-6 to TRBJ2-1; no clear D gene. The CDR3 loop spans 12 amino acids. Germline CDR1 SGHDT, CDR2 YYEEEE. Trimming stripped 0 bases from V and 7 bases from J, with 5 bases between.

The genes are TRBV19 and TRBJ2-7, with TRBD1 as a possible D gene (6 bases). This CDR3 is 14 amino acids long. Trimming took 6 bases from V and 1 from J, leaving 13 bases between them. Germline CDR1 is LNHDA and CDR2 is SQIVND (reference sequence). CDR3 nucleotide sequence: TGTGCCAGTAGCTACAGGGAGATATCCTACGAGCAGTACTTC. Protein product: CASSYREISYEQYF.

The chain joins TRBV19 to TRBJ1-6; D might be TRBD1 (5 bases). The CDR3 consists of 15 residues. Trimming removed 3 bases at V and 4 bases at J, with 10 bases between. Germline V gene sequence: CDR1 LNHDA, CDR2 SQIVND (reference sequence). The CDR3 reads CASSIQGGYNSPLHF. In DNA form, the CDR3 reads TGTGCCAGTAGTATTCAGGGCGGATATAATTCACCCCTCCACTTT.

This clone was seen a handful of times. This sequence joins TRBV6-6 and TRBJ1-1; TRBD1 aligns across 10 bases. The CDR3 loop spans 15 amino acids. Trimming cost V 7 bases and J 3 bases; bases outside gene matches: 8. CDR1 is MNHNY and CDR2 is SVGAGI in the germline V gene (reference sequence). CDR3 bases: TGTGCCAGCACCAAGGGACAGGGGAGAGACACTGAAGCTTTCTTT. As protein: CASTKGQGRDTEAFF.

The gene calls are TRBV2 and TRBJ1-4; D is ambiguous. V lost 7 bases, J lost 4 bases, and 13 bases lay in between. Germline values: CDR1 SNHLY, CDR2 FYNNEI. The CDR3 length is 14 residues. CDR3 bases: TGTGCCAGCATTCAGACAAAAGATAATGAAAAACTGTTTTTT. Translating it yields CASIQTKDNEKLFF.

The chain employs TRBV28 and TRBJ2-1; maybe TRBD2 (6 bases). Germline V gene lookup returns CDR1 MDHEN and CDR2 SYDVKM. The V and J ends lost 7 bases and 9 bases respectively, with 22 bases between them. There are 15 residues in the CDR3. The DNA of the CDR3 is TGTGCCAGCACCATCCGGCGGGGCATGATTGGTGAGCAGTTCTTC. Protein: CASTIRRGMIGEQFF.

This clone occurred a few times. This chain joins TRBV7-2 and TRBJ2-7; no reliable D call. With 11 bases removed from V and 0 bases from J, the gap between germline ends came to 17 bases. CDR1 is SGHTA, CDR2 FQGNSA, per germline. The CDR3 extends over 14 amino acids. CDR3 sequence: CASTSSRNSYEQYF. CDR3 DNA sequence: TGTGCCTCTACGTCGTCTAGGAACTCCTACGAGCAGTACTTC. Together with reference TRBV7-2 and TRBJ2-7, the CDR3 gives the full variable domain: GAGVSQSPSNKVTEKGKDVELRCDPISGHTALYWYRQSLGQGLEFLIYFQGNSAPDKSGLPSDRFSAERTGGSVSTLTIQRTQQEDSAVYLCASTSSRNSYEQYFGPGTRLTVT.

The chain has TRBV6-6 and TRBJ1-1; TRBD1 agrees at 7 bases. This CDR3 spans 15 amino acids. Germline V gene data show CDR1 as MNHNY and CDR2 as SVGAGI (reference sequence). After removal of 2 bases from V and 6 bases from J, the junction contained 9 bases not matched to a gene. Here the CDR3 DNA reads TGTGCCAGCAGTTACCCGGGGACAGAGATTCCTGAAGCTTTCTTT. Translating it yields CASSYPGTEIPEAFF.

The chain couples TRBV27 to TRBJ2-1; maybe TRBD2 (5 bases). The CDR3 loop spans 11 amino acids. The germline gives CDR1 MNHEY, CDR2 SMNVEV (reference sequence). Trimming removed 3 bases at V and 8 bases at J, with 5 bases between. Here the CDR3 reads CASSFGDEQFF. The CDR3 DNA follows: TGTGCCAGCAGTTTCGGGGATGAGCAGTTCTTC.

The chain uses TRBV25-1 and TRBJ2-1; TRBD2 matches at 13 bases. Germline V gives CDR1 MGHDK, CDR2 SYGVNS. The CDR3 length is 13 residues. The trim removed 9 bases at V and 8 bases at J, leaving 4 bases unmatched. CDR3 protein: CASGTSGKDEQFF. Written as DNA, the CDR3 is TGTGCCAGTGGGACTAGCGGGAAGGATGAGCAGTTCTTC.

In this sample, this clone turned up a few times. The chain couples TRBV6-1 to TRBJ2-1, with D possibly being TRBD1 (5 bases). The germline gives CDR1 MNHNS, CDR2 SASEGT. The CDR3 is 15 residues long. V was trimmed by 4 bases and J by 4 bases, leaving 14 bases between them. CDR3 sequence: CASSGLRGRYNEQFF. CDR3 bases: TGTGCCAGCAGTGGCCTAAGGGGCCGGTACAATGAGCAGTTCTTC.

The chain uses TRBV28 and TRBJ2-7, with D maybe TRBD1 (6 bases). The CDR3 contains 15 residues. In germline, CDR1 is MDHEN, CDR2 SYDVKM. Trimming cost V 1 base and J 3 bases, with 13 bases left between them. In nucleotides, the CDR3 is TGTGCCAGCAGTTTATTTGGAACAGGGCTCTACGAGCAGTACTTC. Protein product: CASSLFGTGLYEQYF. Complete variable domain (other parts from reference TRBV28 and TRBJ2-7): DVKVTQSSRYLVKRTGEKVFLECVQDMDHENMFWYRQDPGLGLRLIYFSYDVKMKEKGDIPEGYSVSREKKERFSLILESASTNQTSMYLCASSLFGTGLYEQYFGPGTRLTVT.

The chain recombines TRBV5-1 with TRBJ2-3, with 9 bases matching TRBD2. Germline-derived CDR1 and CDR2 are SGHRS and YFSETQ. This CDR3 is 12 amino acids long. V lost 4 bases and J lost 9; bases outside the gene matches: 3. The CDR3 reads CASSASGETQYF. The CDR3 nucleotides read TGCGCCAGCAGCGCTAGCGGGGAGACGCAGTATTTT.